Listed below are T cell receptor beta chains from one sample, sequenced in a study of blood T cell repertoires in COVID-19. Sequenced by immunoSEQ multiplex PCR; TCRdb stores in-frame clones only, minus some. The data contain more than 85,000 clones, roughly 76% of them singletons. Sequencing input: peripheral blood. These receptors originate from a woman aged 70-85 years with acute or convalescent COVID-19. The CDR3 runs from the conserved cysteine through the conserved F or W. The order of the fields is J gene, clone size, D gene, V gene, CDR3 protein, CDR3 DNA. D genes are given only for firm matches. Expanded clones are given a class, and other clones once, few, many or no size at all.

>TRBJ2-1|.|.|TRBV24-1
CATRASSVGAGYNEQFF
TGTGCCACCCGAGCATCAAGTGTGGGTGCGGGCTACAATGAGCAGTTCTTC
>TRBJ2-1|.|.|TRBV7-8
CASSRQTSGAGGPVTSIINEQFF
TGTGCCAGCAGCCGGCAAACATCGGGGGCAGGGGGGCCGGTCACGTCAATAATCAATGAGCAGTTCTTC
>TRBJ1-4|few|TRBD1|TRBV5-1
CASSLTTGGGLEKLFF
TGCGCCAGCAGCTTAACGACAGGGGGAGGGCTAGAAAAACTGTTTTTT
>TRBJ1-5|few|TRBD1|TRBV28
CASGQGGNQPQHF
TGTGCCTCTGGACAGGGGGGCAATCAGCCCCAGCATTTT
>TRBJ1-6|once|.|TRBV7-2
CASSLAGGENSPLHF
TGTGCCAGCAGCTTAGCAGGAGGGGAGAATTCACCCCTCCACTTT
>TRBJ2-2|.|TRBD2|TRBV2
CASSASGVPGGELFF
TGTGCCAGCAGTGCTAGCGGGGTCCCGGGGGGGGAGCTGTTTTTT
>TRBJ2-3|.|TRBD2|TRBV6-2/TRBV6-3
CASSYTSGRTDTQYF
TGTGCCAGCAGTTACACTAGCGGGCGCACAGATACGCAGTATTTT
>TRBJ1-1|.|.|TRBV11-2
CASSLIGGARSEAFF
TGTGCCAGCAGCCTAATTGGGGGCGCACGGTCTGAAGCTTTCTTT
>TRBJ2-7|once|TRBD2|TRBV30
CAGTSGDLYEQYF
TGTGCCGGAACTAGCGGGGATCTCTACGAGCAGTACTTC
>TRBJ1-5|.|.|TRBV5-1
CASRAQDNQPQHF
TGCGCCAGCAGAGCACAGGACAATCAGCCCCAGCATTTT
>TRBJ1-3|.|.|TRBV4-2
CASSEGVRTGNTIYF
TGTGCCAGCAGCGAGGGCGTAAGGACTGGAAACACCATATATTTT
>TRBJ1-5|.|TRBD1|TRBV19
CASSSRTGTGVNQPQHF
TGTGCCAGTAGTTCGCGTACCGGGACAGGGGTCAATCAGCCCCAGCATTTT
>TRBJ1-3|few|.|TRBV11-2
CASSLWRRGSSGNTIYF
TGTGCCAGCAGCTTATGGAGACGGGGAAGCTCTGGAAACACCATATATTTT
>TRBJ1-2|.|.|TRBV10-3
CAIRETGLRAGYTF
TGTGCCATCAGAGAGACAGGTCTTAGGGCTGGCTACACCTTC
>TRBJ1-1|.|.|TRBV28
CASAPGATEAFF
TGTGCCAGCGCCCCAGGGGCCACTGAAGCTTTCTTT
>TRBJ2-5|.|TRBD1|TRBV7-9
CASSLRGQGAWETQYF
TGTGCCAGCAGCTTACGGGGACAGGGGGCATGGGAGACCCAGTACTTC
>TRBJ2-7|few|TRBD2|TRBV4-3
CASSPGTSGIYEQYF
TGCGCCAGCAGCCCCGGGACTAGCGGGATATACGAGCAGTACTTC
>TRBJ1-5|.|.|TRBV7-2
CASSPGRNQPQHF
TGTGCCAGCAGCCCTGGCCGCAATCAGCCCCAGCATTTT
>TRBJ1-4|once|.|TRBV6-5
CASRNSATNEKLFF
TGTGCCAGCAGAAACAGTGCAACTAATGAAAAACTGTTTTTT
>TRBJ2-1|.|.|TRBV15
CATSRALSSNNEQFF
TGTGCCACCAGCAGAGCTCTTTCTAGCAACAATGAGCAGTTCTTC
>TRBJ2-3|.|.|TRBV19
CASSHSRRGRTDTQYF
TGTGCCAGTAGCCATTCGAGGCGGGGGCGCACAGATACGCAGTATTTT
>TRBJ2-1|.|TRBD1|TRBV5-1
CASSQGAGGYNEQFF
TGCGCCAGCAGCCAGGGGGCAGGGGGCTATAATGAGCAGTTCTTC
>TRBJ1-2|.|TRBD1|TRBV2
CASGGTGNGYTF
TGTGCCAGCGGCGGGACAGGCAACGGCTACACCTTC
>TRBJ1-5|.|.|TRBV27
CASSLSRLRPQHF
TGTGCCAGCAGTTTATCCCGCCTGCGGCCCCAGCATTTT
>TRBJ1-4|.|.|TRBV19
CASSPRQVATNEKLFF
TGTGCCAGTAGTCCAAGACAGGTGGCAACTAATGAAAAACTGTTTTTT
>TRBJ2-7|.|TRBD2|TRBV5-4
CASSFGIAGVYEQYF
TGTGCCAGCAGCTTTGGGATAGCGGGAGTCTACGAGCAGTACTTC
>TRBJ2-1|.|TRBD2|TRBV7-2
CASSLGSGGYNEQFF
TGTGCCAGCAGCTTAGGTAGCGGGGGGTACAATGAGCAGTTCTTC
>TRBJ2-1|.|.|TRBV11-1
CASSRPSVEQFF
TGTGCCAGCAGCCGGCCTAGCGTGGAGCAGTTCTTC
>TRBJ2-7|.|.|TRBV25-1
CASRGDNSYEQYF
TGTGCCAGCAGAGGGGACAACTCCTACGAGCAGTACTTC
>TRBJ2-1|few|.|TRBV24-1
CATSPSSLVLTGDEQFF
TGTGCCACCAGTCCTTCCTCGCTAGTGCTGACCGGGGATGAGCAGTTCTTC
>TRBJ2-7|.|.|TRBV3-1/TRBV3-2
CASSQGLGVPYEQYF
TGTGCCAGCAGCCAAGGGCTAGGGGTCCCCTACGAGCAGTACTTC
>TRBJ2-7|.|TRBD1|TRBV30
CAWAFGTGAYEQYF
TGTGCCTGGGCTTTCGGGACAGGGGCTTACGAGCAGTACTTC
>TRBJ2-2|.|.|TRBV6-5
CASSYAAGELFF
TGTGCCAGCAGTTATGCGGCCGGGGAGCTGTTTTTT
>TRBJ1-1|.|TRBD1|TRBV9
CASSPWFGTGGTEAFF
TGTGCCAGCAGCCCCTGGTTCGGGACAGGGGGCACTGAAGCTTTCTTT
>TRBJ1-2|once|TRBD1|TRBV28
CASSVTGGGLFYTF
TGTGCCAGCAGCGTTACAGGGGGCGGATTGTTCTACACCTTC
>TRBJ1-2|.|.|TRBV6-2/TRBV6-3
CASSYPITGYGYTF
TGTGCCAGCAGTTACCCGATAACAGGGTATGGCTACACCTTC
>TRBJ2-1|.|TRBD2|TRBV2
CASKLSGRSNNEQFF
TGTGCCAGCAAGCTAAGCGGGAGGTCAAACAATGAGCAGTTCTTC
>TRBJ2-7|.|.|TRBV12-3/TRBV12-4
CASSPEAGEQYF
TGTGCCAGCAGTCCCGAGGCGGGGGAGCAGTACTTC
>TRBJ2-7|once|.|TRBV4-1
CASSQEYRAAYEQYF
TGCGCCAGCAGCCAAGAGTACAGGGCGGCCTACGAGCAGTACTTC
>TRBJ2-2|.|.|TRBV29-1
CSVEEGGTGELFF
TGCAGCGTTGAAGAAGGCGGAACCGGGGAGCTGTTTTTT
>TRBJ1-2|.|.|TRBV27
CASSLRGFGGYTF
TGTGCCAGCAGTTTAAGGGGGTTTGGGGGCTACACCTTC
>TRBJ2-7|.|.|TRBV2
CASFLPSSYEQYF
TGTGCCAGTTTTCTCCCGAGCTCCTACGAGCAGTACTTC
>TRBJ2-5|.|.|TRBV4-2
CASSQDHRQNQETQYF
TGTGCCAGCAGCCAAGATCATCGACAGAACCAAGAGACCCAGTACTTC
>TRBJ1-5|.|.|TRBV28
CASSFGQPNQPQHF
TGTGCCAGCAGTTTTGGGCAGCCCAATCAGCCCCAGCATTTT
>TRBJ2-3|.|TRBD1|TRBV7-3
CASSYTGGTDTQYF
TGTGCCAGCAGCTATACAGGGGGCACAGATACGCAGTATTTT
>TRBJ1-1|.|.|TRBV10-3
CAIRPQPGQGEAFF
TGTGCCATCAGACCCCAACCGGGCCAGGGGGAAGCTTTCTTT
>TRBJ1-1|.|.|TRBV19
CASSPTGNTEAFF
TGTGCCAGTAGTCCGACAGGGAACACTGAAGCTTTCTTT
>TRBJ2-3|.|.|TRBV24-1
CATREGLSTDTQYF
TGTGCCACCAGGGAGGGACTTAGCACAGATACGCAGTATTTT
>TRBJ2-7|.|TRBD2|TRBV28
CASSSGLAFFPEQYF
TGTGCCAGCAGTTCTGGACTAGCGTTCTTTCCCGAGCAGTACTTC
>TRBJ2-3|.|TRBD2|TRBV19
CASSRNLAGTDTQYF
TGTGCCAGTAGTAGGAACCTAGCGGGGACAGATACGCAGTATTTT
>TRBJ2-7|.|TRBD2|TRBV19
CASSIWRVREGLHEQYF
TGTGCCAGTAGTATATGGCGTGTGCGGGAGGGCCTCCACGAGCAGTACTTC
>TRBJ2-1|.|TRBD2|TRBV19
CASSKLAGRSYNEQFF
TGTGCCAGTAGTAAATTAGCGGGACGCTCCTACAATGAGCAGTTCTTC
>TRBJ1-1|.|TRBD1|TRBV5-1
CASSPATGGFEAFF
TGCGCCAGCAGCCCCGCGACAGGGGGGTTTGAAGCTTTCTTT
>TRBJ1-1|.|.|TRBV30
CAWSVREGVAKEAFF
TGTGCCTGGAGTGTAAGAGAGGGAGTAGCAAAGGAAGCTTTCTTT
>TRBJ2-7|.|.|TRBV6-5
CASSYQGHSSYEQYF
TGTGCCAGCAGTTACCAGGGGCACAGCTCCTACGAGCAGTACTTC